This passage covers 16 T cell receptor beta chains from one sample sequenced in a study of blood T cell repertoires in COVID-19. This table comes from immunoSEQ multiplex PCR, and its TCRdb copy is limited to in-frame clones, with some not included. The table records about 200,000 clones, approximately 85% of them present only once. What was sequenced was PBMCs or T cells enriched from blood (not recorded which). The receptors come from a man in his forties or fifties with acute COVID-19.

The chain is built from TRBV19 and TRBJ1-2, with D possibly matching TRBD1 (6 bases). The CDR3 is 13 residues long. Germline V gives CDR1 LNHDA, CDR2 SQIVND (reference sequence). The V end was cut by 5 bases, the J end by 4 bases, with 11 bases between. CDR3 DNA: TGTGCCAGTAGTCTGACAGGTTTCTATGGCTACACCTTC. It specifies CASSLTGFYGYTF.

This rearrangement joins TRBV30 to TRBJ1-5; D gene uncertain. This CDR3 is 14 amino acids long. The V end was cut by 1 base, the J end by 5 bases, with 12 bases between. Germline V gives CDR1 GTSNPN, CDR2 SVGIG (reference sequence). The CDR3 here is CAWSALSGDQPQHF. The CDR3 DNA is TGTGCCTGGAGTGCCCTGAGCGGGGATCAGCCCCAGCATTTT.

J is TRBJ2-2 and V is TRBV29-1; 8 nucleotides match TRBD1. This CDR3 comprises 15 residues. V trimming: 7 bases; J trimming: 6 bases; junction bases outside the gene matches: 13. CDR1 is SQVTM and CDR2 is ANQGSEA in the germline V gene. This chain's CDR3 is CSALTGAAEPGELFF. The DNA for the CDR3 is TGCAGCGCTCTGACAGGGGCCGCCGAGCCCGGGGAGCTGTTTTTT.

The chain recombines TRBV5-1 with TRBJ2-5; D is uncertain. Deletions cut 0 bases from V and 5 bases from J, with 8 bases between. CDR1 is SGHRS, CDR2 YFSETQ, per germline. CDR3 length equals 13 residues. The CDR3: CASSLDSTETQYF. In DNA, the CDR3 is TGCGCCAGCAGCTTGGATAGCACCGAGACCCAGTACTTC.

The CDR3 DNA reads TGTGCCAGCAGCCAAGGTCTAGCCAGAACCGGGGCACCCCTCCACTTT. Protein sequence: CASSQGLARTGAPLHF. The gene calls are TRBV14 and TRBJ1-6; no reliable D call. Germline V gives CDR1 SGHDN, CDR2 FVKESK. Trimming took off 1 base at V and 11 bases at J, with 18 bases between the two ends. The CDR3 contains 16 residues.

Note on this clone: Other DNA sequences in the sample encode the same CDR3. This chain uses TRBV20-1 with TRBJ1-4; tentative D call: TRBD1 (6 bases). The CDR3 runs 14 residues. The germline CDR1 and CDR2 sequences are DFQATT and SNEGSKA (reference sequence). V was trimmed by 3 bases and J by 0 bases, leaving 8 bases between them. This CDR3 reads CSASSGATNEKLFF. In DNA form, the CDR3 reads TGCAGTGCTAGTTCAGGGGCAACTAATGAAAAACTGTTTTTT.

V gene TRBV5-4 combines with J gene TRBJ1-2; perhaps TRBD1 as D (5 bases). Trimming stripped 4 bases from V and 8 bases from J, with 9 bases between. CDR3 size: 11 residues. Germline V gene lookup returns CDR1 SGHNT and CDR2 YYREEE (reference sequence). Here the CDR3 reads CASSGDSGYTF. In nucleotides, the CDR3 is TGTGCCAGCAGCGGAGACAGCGGCTACACCTTC.

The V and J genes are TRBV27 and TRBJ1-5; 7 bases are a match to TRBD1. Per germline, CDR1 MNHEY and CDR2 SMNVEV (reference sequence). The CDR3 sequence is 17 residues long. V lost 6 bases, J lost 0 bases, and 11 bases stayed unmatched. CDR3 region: CASSDTGVGTSNQPQHF. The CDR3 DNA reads TGTGCCAGCAGCGATACAGGGGTGGGGACTAGCAATCAGCCCCAGCATTTT.

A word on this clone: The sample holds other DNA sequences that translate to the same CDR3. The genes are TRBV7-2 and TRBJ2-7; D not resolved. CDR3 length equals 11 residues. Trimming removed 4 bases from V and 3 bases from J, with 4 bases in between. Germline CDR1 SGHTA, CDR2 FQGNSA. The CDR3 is CASSSLYEQYF. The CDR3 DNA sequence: TGTGCCAGCAGCTCCCTCTACGAGCAGTACTTC.

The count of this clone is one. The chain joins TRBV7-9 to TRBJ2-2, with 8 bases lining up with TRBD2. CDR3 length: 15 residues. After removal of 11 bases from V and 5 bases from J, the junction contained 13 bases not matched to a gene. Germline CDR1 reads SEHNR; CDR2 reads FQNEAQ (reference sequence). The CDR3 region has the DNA TGTGCCGGGAAGCGGGAGAACCTATTTACCGGGGAGCTGTTTTTT. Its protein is CAGKRENLFTGELFF.

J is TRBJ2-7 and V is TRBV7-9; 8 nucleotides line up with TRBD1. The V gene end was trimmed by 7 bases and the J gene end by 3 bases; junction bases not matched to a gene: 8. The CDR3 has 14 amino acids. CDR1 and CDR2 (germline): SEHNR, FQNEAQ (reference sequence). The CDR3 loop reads CASIGTGSLYEQYF. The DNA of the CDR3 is TGTGCCAGCATCGGGACAGGAAGCCTCTACGAGCAGTACTTC.

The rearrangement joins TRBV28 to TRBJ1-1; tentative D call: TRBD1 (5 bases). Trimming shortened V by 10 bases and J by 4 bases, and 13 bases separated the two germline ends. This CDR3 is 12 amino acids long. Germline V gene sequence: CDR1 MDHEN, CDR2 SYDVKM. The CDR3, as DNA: TGTGCCATCGAACAGGTTTCCACTGAAGCTTTCTTT. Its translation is CAIEQVSTEAFF.

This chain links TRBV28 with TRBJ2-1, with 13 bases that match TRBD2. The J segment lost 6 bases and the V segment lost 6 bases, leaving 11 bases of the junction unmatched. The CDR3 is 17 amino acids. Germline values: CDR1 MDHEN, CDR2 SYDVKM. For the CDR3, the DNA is TGTGCCAGCAGACAACTAGCGGGAGGGCGATTTAGCAATGAGCAGTTCTTC. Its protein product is CASRQLAGGRFSNEQFF.

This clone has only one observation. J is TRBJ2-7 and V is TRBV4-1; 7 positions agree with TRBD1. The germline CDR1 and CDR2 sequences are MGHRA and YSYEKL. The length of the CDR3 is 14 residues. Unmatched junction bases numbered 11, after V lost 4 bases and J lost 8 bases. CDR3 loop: CASSPLDRAPQQYF. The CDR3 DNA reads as TGCGCCAGCAGCCCTTTAGACAGGGCCCCCCAGCAGTACTTC.

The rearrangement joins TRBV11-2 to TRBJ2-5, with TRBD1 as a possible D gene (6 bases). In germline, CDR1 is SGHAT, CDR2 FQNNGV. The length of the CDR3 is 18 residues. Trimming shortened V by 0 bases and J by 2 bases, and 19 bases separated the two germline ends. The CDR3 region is CASSLDLSGDTIQETQYF. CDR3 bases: TGTGCCAGCAGCTTAGACCTCTCCGGGGACACCATTCAAGAGACCCAGTACTTC.

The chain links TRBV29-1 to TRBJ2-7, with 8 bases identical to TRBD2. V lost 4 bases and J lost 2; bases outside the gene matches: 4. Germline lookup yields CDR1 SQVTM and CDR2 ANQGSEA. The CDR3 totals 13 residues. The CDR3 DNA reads TGCAGCGTTGGATGGCGGGAGGCCTACGAGCAGTACTTC. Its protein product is CSVGWREAYEQYF.